This TCR beta chain was sequenced in a study of blood T cell repertoires in COVID-19. Study-level information: Donors in the United States, Italy and Spain gave samples during acute or convalescent COVID-19.

Recovery meant two consecutive negative NP/OP PCR tests, professional clearance, or resolved symptoms. The protocol was immunoSEQ multiplex PCR, while the TCRdb copy is restricted to in-frame clones and leaves out a portion. The sample carries around 500,000 clones, 85% to 90% recorded once. CDR3 size: 18 residues. Trimming cost V 3 bases and J 4 bases; bases outside gene matches: 9. Germline assignment: CDR1 KGHDR and CDR2 SFDVKD. This sequence joins TRBV24-1 and TRBJ2-5; 14 nucleotides match TRBD2. The sample was PBMCs or T cells enriched from blood (not recorded which). This clonotype was obtained from a woman aged 40 to 49 who had recovered from COVID-19. CDR3: CATSDPGSGLAGGETQYF. The CDR3, as DNA: TGTGCCACCAGTGATCCTGGGTCCGGACTAGCGGGAGGAGAGACCCAGTACTTC.